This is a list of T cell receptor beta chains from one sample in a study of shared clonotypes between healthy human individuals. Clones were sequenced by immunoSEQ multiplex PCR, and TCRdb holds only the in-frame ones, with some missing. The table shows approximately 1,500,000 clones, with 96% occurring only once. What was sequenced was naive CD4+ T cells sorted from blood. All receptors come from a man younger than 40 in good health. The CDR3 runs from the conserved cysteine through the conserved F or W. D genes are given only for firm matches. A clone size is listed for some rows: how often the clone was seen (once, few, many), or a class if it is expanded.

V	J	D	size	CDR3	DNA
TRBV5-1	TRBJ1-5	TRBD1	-	CASSLGTGGIYSNQPQHF	TGCGCCAGCAGCTTGGGGACAGGAGGGATCTATAGCAATCAGCCCCAGCATTTT
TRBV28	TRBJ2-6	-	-	CASTRGTGANVLTF	TGTGCCAGCACTAGAGGTACAGGGGCCAACGTCCTGACTTTC
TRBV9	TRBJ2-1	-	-	CASSVSGNYNEQFF	TGTGCCAGCAGCGTATCAGGTAACTACAATGAGCAGTTCTTC
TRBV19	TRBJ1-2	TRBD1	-	CASSRSGTGLYGYTF	TGTGCCAGTAGTAGATCTGGGACAGGCCTCTATGGCTACACCTTC
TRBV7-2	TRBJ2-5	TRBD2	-	CASSLGLWTSGQEQYF	TGTGCCAGCAGCTTAGGTCTATGGACTAGCGGGCAAGAGCAGTACTTC
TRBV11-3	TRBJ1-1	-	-	CASSLGRGTEAFF	TGTGCCAGCAGCTTAGGTAGGGGGACTGAAGCTTTCTTT
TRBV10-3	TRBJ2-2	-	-	CATAGEPGELFF	TGTGCCACGGCAGGGGAACCCGGGGAGCTGTTTTTT
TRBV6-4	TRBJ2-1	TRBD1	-	CASSLDRISPNEQFF	TGTGCCAGCAGCTTGGACAGGATAAGCCCTAATGAGCAGTTCTTC
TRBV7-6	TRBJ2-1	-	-	CASSLPGASEQFF	TGTGCCAGCAGCTTACCTGGGGCGTCTGAGCAGTTCTTC
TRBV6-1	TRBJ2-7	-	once	CASRSPEYEQYF	TGTGCCAGCAGATCCCCAGAGTACGAGCAGTACTTC
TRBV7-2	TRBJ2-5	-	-	CATRQQETQYF	TGTGCCACTCGACAGCAAGAGACCCAGTACTTC
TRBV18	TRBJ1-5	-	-	CASSPGSNQPQHF	TGTGCCAGCTCACCAGGGAGCAATCAGCCCCAGCATTTT
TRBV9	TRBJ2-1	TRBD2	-	CASSVLSGSHNEQFF	TGTGCCAGCAGCGTCCTTAGCGGGTCCCACAATGAGCAGTTCTTC
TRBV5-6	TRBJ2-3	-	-	CASSATDTQYF	TGTGCCAGCAGCGCCACAGATACGCAGTATTTT
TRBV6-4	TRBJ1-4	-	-	CASSANPGGDEKLFF	TGTGCCAGCAGTGCCAACCCCGGAGGGGATGAAAAACTGTTTTTT
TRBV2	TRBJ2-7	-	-	CASSHDSSYEQYF	TGTGCCAGCAGCCATGACAGCTCCTACGAGCAGTACTTC
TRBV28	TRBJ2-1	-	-	CASSLAVLAQFF	TGTGCCAGCAGTTTAGCGGTCCTTGCGCAGTTCTTC
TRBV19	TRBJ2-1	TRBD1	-	CASSTDRASYNEQFF	TGTGCCAGTAGCACTGACAGGGCCTCTTACAATGAGCAGTTCTTC
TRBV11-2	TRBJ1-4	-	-	CASSLSHATEKLFF	TGTGCCAGCAGCTTGTCCCACGCAACCGAAAAACTGTTTTTT
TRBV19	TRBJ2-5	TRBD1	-	CASSTRTGLGETQYF	TGTGCCAGTAGTACCCGGACAGGGCTAGGGGAGACCCAGTACTTC
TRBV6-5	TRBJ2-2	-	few	CASSNGQNTGELFF	TGTGCCAGCAGTAACGGACAGAACACCGGGGAGCTGTTTTTT
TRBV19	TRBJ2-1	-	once	CASSTVGIEQFF	TGTGCCAGTAGCACTGTGGGAATTGAGCAGTTCTTC
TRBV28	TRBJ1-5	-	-	CASSLRASNQPQHF	TGTGCCAGCAGTTTAAGGGCTAGCAATCAGCCCCAGCATTTT
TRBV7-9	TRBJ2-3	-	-	CASSLSTDTQYF	TGTGCCAGCAGCTTAAGCACAGATACGCAGTATTTT
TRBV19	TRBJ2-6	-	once	CASSWGRSSGANVLTF	TGTGCCAGTAGTTGGGGCAGGAGCTCTGGGGCCAACGTCCTGACTTTC
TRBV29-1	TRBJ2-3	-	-	CSVQGGNTDTQYF	TGCAGCGTTCAAGGCGGGAACACAGATACGCAGTATTTT
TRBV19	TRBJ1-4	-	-	CASNRIGEKLFF	TGTGCCAGCAATCGGATTGGCGAAAAACTGTTTTTT
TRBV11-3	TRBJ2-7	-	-	CASSSRRFFSEQYF	TGTGCCAGCAGCTCCCGTAGATTTTTCTCCGAGCAGTACTTC
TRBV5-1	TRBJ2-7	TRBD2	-	CASRELAGGPYEQYF	TGCGCCAGCAGAGAACTAGCGGGAGGGCCCTACGAGCAGTACTTC
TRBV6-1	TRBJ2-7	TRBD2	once	CASSQEGGPYEQYF	TGTGCCAGCAGCCAGGAGGGAGGGCCCTACGAGCAGTACTTC
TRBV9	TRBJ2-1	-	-	CASSVEGDGYNEQFF	TGTGCCAGCAGCGTAGAAGGGGATGGATACAATGAGCAGTTCTTC